The 21 T cell receptor beta chains listed next were all sequenced from one sample in a study of vaccination and CD4 T cells after COVID-19. Time point: late sampling 161 to 241 days after vaccination in a few convalescent patients. Treatment reported: 10-day PBMC culture with coronavirus spike peptide pools or control peptides (ViraFEST assay). These receptors are not linked to any known antigen. With the Oncomine TCR Beta short-read assay, DNA from cultured CD4+ T cells was sequenced. TCRdb fed the PCR reads into MiXCR, producing one record per CDR3 protein. The sample lists approximately 22,000 distinct CDR3 sequences; about 33% were seen once. The sample in question was CD4+ T cells from blood, cultured in vitro, obtained about 7 months after SARS-CoV-2 vaccination. These receptors came from a human donor who had recovered from COVID-19.

There are a few counts of this clonotype. The V and J genes are TRBV7-9 and TRBJ1-1; D is uncertain. Trimming removed 5 bases from V and 1 base from J, with 8 bases in between. The CDR3 covers 13 residues. The germline gives CDR1 SEHNR, CDR2 FQNEAQ (reference sequence). CDR3 in DNA: TGTGCCAGCAGCCTTCAATGGAACACTGAAGCTTTCTTT. Encoded protein: CASSLQWNTEAFF.

The chain is built from TRBV5-4 and TRBJ2-4; 8 bases are shared with TRBD2. V trimming: 0 bases; J trimming: 8 bases; junction bases outside the gene matches: 7. The CDR3 length is 15 residues. The germline V gene encodes CDR1 SGHNT and CDR2 YYREEE (reference sequence). DNA of the CDR3: TGTGCCAGCAGCTTGGCGGGAGGGGATACGGACATTCAGTACTTC. Protein sequence: CASSLAGGDTDIQYF.

V gene TRBV20-1 combines with J gene TRBJ2-3; 8 bases match TRBD2. Germline CDR1 and CDR2: DFQATT and SNEGSKA (reference sequence). CDR3 length: 14 residues. The CDR3 sequence is CRADRAGDKDTQYF. CDR3 bases: TGCAGGGCAGATCGAGCGGGAGATAAGGATACGCAGTATTTT.

The V and J genes are TRBV2 and TRBJ1-6, with a tentative D call TRBD1 (5 bases). The germline V and J ends were trimmed by 4 bases and 6 bases, with 7 bases remaining between them. The CDR3 runs 13 residues. The V gene's germline CDR1 is SNHLY and CDR2 FYNNEI. As DNA, the CDR3 is TGTGCCAGCAGTGTGGGGCCTAATTCACCCCTCCACTTT. Translated: CASSVGPNSPLHF. Supplemented by reference TRBV2 and TRBJ1-6, the full variable domain reads EPEVTQTPSHQVTQMGQEVILRCVPISNHLYFYWYRQILGQKVEFLVSFYNNEISEKSEIFDDQFSVERPDGSNFTLKIRSTKLEDSAMYFCASSVGPNSPLHFGNGTRLTVT.

The chain couples TRBV6-2 or TRBV6-3 to TRBJ1-3; D call uncertain. Trimming took off 0 bases at V and 4 bases at J, with 10 bases between the two ends. The CDR3 spans 15 residues. Germline loops: CDR1 MNHEY, CDR2 SVGEGT. The CDR3 loop reads CASSYSTVAGNTIYF. As DNA, the CDR3 is TGTGCCAGCAGTTACTCGACCGTAGCCGGAAACACCATATATTTT.

The chain uses TRBV7-8 and TRBJ2-7; TRBD2 matches 9 bases. After removal of 2 bases from V and 3 bases from J, the junction contained 8 bases not matched to a gene. The CDR3 is made up of 16 amino acids. Germline V gene sequence: CDR1 SGHVS, CDR2 FQNEAQ. Here the CDR3 reads CASSLLGGSGSYEQYF. In nucleotides, the CDR3 is TGTGCCAGCAGCTTACTCGGGGGTAGCGGGAGCTACGAGCAGTACTTC.

This clonotype was seen a handful of times. The CDR3 coding sequence is TGTGCCAGCAGCTTAGAGTGGGGCCATTCACCCCTCCACTTT. Amino acid sequence: CASSLEWGHSPLHF. This chain uses TRBV7-2 with TRBJ1-6; a weak D match, TRBD1 (5 bases). CDR3 length equals 14 residues. Per germline, CDR1 SGHTA and CDR2 FQGNSA. V shed 1 base and J shed 8 bases, with 9 bases lying between them.

CDR3 region: CSAARLGPNEQFF. As DNA, the CDR3 is TGCAGTGCTGCGCGCCTAGGGCCCAATGAGCAGTTCTTC. The gene calls are TRBV20-1 and TRBJ2-1, with no clear D. CDR1 DFQATT and CDR2 SNEGSKA come from the germline V gene (reference sequence). This CDR3 is built from 13 residues. V lost 5 bases and J lost 6, with 14 bases in between.

Only a few counts were recorded for this clonotype. This chain uses TRBV7-2 with TRBJ2-7, with D tentatively TRBD1 (7 bases). Germline V gene lookup returns CDR1 SGHTA and CDR2 FQGNSA. Trimming pared 7 bases from V and 0 bases from J, leaving 13 bases between. CDR3 length: 14 residues. CDR3 sequence: CASTPRGDSYEQYF. The CDR3, as DNA: TGTGCCAGCACCCCCAGGGGGGACTCCTACGAGCAGTACTTC.

This chain links TRBV20-1 with TRBJ2-7; D is perhaps TRBD2 (6 bases). Germline lookup yields CDR1 DFQATT and CDR2 SNEGSKA (reference sequence). Trimming took 1 base from V and 2 from J, leaving 9 bases between them. The CDR3 runs to 13 residues. The CDR3 sequence is CSARGDSTYEQYF. The CDR3 nucleotides are TGCAGTGCTAGAGGGGACTCCACCTACGAGCAGTACTTC.

This clonotype occurred a few times. This chain links TRBV10-1 with TRBJ1-5; TRBD1 matches at 9 bases. V gave up 5 bases and J gave up 5 bases; unmatched junction bases: 10. This CDR3 spans 16 amino acids. The V gene's germline CDR1 is WNHNN and CDR2 SYGVQD (reference sequence). The CDR3 loop is CASSNRTGVPDQPQHF. For the CDR3, the DNA is TGCGCCAGCAGTAACCGGACAGGGGTACCTGATCAGCCCCAGCATTTT.

This chain uses TRBV21-1 with TRBJ2-3; TRBD1, the table's D call, was not compared with the DNA. TRBV21-1 is labeled a pseudogene. This CDR3 comprises 17 residues. The CDR3 DNA follows: TGTGCCAGCAGCAGATTACCAGGGACATACGGCACAGATACGCAGTATTTT. Translated, it gives CASSRLPGTYGTDTQYF.

This clonotype occurred a few times. This chain uses TRBV25-1 with TRBJ2-1, with D possibly being TRBD2 (6 bases). The CDR3 has 17 amino acids. V lost 5 bases and J lost 1, with 18 bases in between. The V gene's germline CDR1 is MGHDK and CDR2 SYGVNS. CDR3 nucleotides: TGTGCCAGCAGTCCCTCTCCGGGACTGCGATCCTACAATGAGCAGTTCTTC. Protein: CASSPSPGLRSYNEQFF.

This clonotype has just a few counts. The rearrangement uses TRBV10-3 and TRBJ2-1; 10 nucleotides agree with TRBD2. This CDR3 spans 14 amino acids. Germline V CDR1 and CDR2: ENHRY, SYGVKD. Germline trimming cut 8 bases from V and 3 bases from J; bases unmatched to any gene: 4. Written as DNA, the CDR3 is TGTGCCATCGCCAGCGGGAGGGACTACAATGAGCAGTTCTTC. Translation gives CAIASGRDYNEQFF.

This rearrangement joins TRBV11-2 to TRBJ1-2; D is ambiguous. From germline, CDR1 is SGHAT and CDR2 FQNNGV. The CDR3 is 12 amino acids. V was trimmed by 5 bases and J by 8 bases, leaving 12 bases between them. The CDR3 is CASSANGFGYTF. CDR3 nucleotides: TGTGCCAGCAGCGCAAACGGGTTCGGCTACACCTTC. Drawing the rest from reference TRBV11-2 and TRBJ1-2, the complete variable domain is EAGVAQSPRYKIIEKRQSVAFWCNPISGHATLYWYQQILGQGPKLLIQFQNNGVVDDSQLPKDRFSAERLKGVDSTLKIQPAKLEDSAVYLCASSANGFGYTFGSGTRLTVV.

V and J are TRBV2 and TRBJ2-7; 11 nucleotides align to TRBD2. Germline V lookup: CDR1 SNHLY, CDR2 FYNNEI. There are 14 residues in the CDR3. V shed 6 bases and J 3 bases; nucleotides not matched to a gene: 4. CDR3 amino acids: CASSTSGGYYEQYF. The DNA for the CDR3 is TGTGCCAGCAGCACTAGCGGGGGTTACTACGAGCAGTACTTC.

This clonotype has more than one count but fewer than ten. The chain has TRBV7-3 and TRBJ1-2; D is unclear. V was pared by 4 bases and J by 2 bases, with 8 bases between. The length of the CDR3 is 13 residues. The V gene's germline CDR1 is SGHTA and CDR2 FQGTGA. The CDR3 DNA reads TGTGCCAGCAGCTCAGGACGGAACTATGGCTACACCTTC. It specifies CASSSGRNYGYTF.

The chain combines TRBV19 with TRBJ1-1; unclear D gene. Germline assignment: CDR1 LNHDA and CDR2 SQIVND (reference sequence). The CDR3 sequence is 13 residues long. Deletions cut 4 bases from V and 4 bases from J, with 10 bases between. The CDR3 here is CASSTHVGTEAFF. CDR3 DNA: TGTGCCAGTAGTACCCACGTGGGCACTGAAGCTTTCTTT.

This clonotype was seen more than once but under ten times. The rearrangement uses TRBV20-1 and TRBJ1-1; TRBD1 agrees at 9 bases. The CDR3 length is 12 residues. The J segment lost 7 bases and the V segment lost 6 bases, leaving 6 bases of the junction unmatched. The germline V gene has CDR1 DFQATT and CDR2 SNEGSKA (reference sequence). The CDR3 DNA sequence: TGCAGTGCACTGGACAGGGGCGGTGAAGCTTTCTTT. As protein: CSALDRGGEAFF.

The V call is TRBV7-2, the J call TRBJ2-1; maybe TRBD2 (5 bases). CDR1 SGHTA and CDR2 FQGNSA come from the germline V gene. V was cut by 0 bases and J by 7 bases, with 13 bases left in between. There are 15 residues in the CDR3. CDR3 coding DNA: TGTGCCAGCAGCTTAGCTGGTGGGAGCTTTAATGAGCAGTTCTTC. It yields the protein CASSLAGGSFNEQFF.

A few counts support this clonotype. The chain links TRBV20-1 to TRBJ2-5; 16 bases line up with TRBD2. Looked up from germline, CDR1 is DFQATT and CDR2 is SNEGSKA (reference sequence). There are 16 residues in the CDR3. V was pared by 2 bases and J by 7 bases, with 7 bases of the junction left unmatched. This chain's CDR3 is CSARLGLAGGLGTQYF. Written as DNA, the CDR3 is TGCAGTGCTAGACTGGGACTAGCGGGAGGGCTTGGGACCCAGTACTTC.